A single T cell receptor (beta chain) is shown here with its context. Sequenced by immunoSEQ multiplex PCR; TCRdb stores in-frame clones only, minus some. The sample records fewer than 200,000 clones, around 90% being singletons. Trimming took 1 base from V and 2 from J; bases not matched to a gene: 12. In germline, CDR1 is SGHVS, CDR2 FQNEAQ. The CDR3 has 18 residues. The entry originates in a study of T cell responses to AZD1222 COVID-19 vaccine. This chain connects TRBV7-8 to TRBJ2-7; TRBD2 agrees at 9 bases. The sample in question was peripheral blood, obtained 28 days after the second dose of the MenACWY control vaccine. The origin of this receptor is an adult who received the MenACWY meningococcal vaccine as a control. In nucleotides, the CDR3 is TGTGCCAGCAGCTTAGAACCCCCCCTAGCGGGAAACGCCTACGAGCAGTACTTC. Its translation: CASSLEPPLAGNAYEQYF.